The sequence of this T cell receptor beta chain was determined in a study of blood T cell repertoires in COVID-19. Study details: The United States, Italy and Spain were the sources of the acute and convalescent COVID-19 samples. Sample material is recorded as cDNA or gDNA derived from T cells, B-cell-depleted T cells, or PBMCs.

Original data processing: For nucleated cells, counts were estimated from reference gene primer amplification. Measured with immunoSEQ multiplex PCR; TCRdb has only the in-frame clones, and not every one. That table gives V, J and clone size, and the DNA gave D and trimming. Of 410,000 or so clones in the sample, 89% were seen once. Seattle enrolled patients during active infection and tracked them longitudinally. Germline trimming cut 0 bases from V and 2 bases from J; bases unmatched to any gene: 4. Germline V lookup: CDR1 SGHRS, CDR2 YFSETQ. The CDR3 contains 17 residues. Sequenced material: peripheral blood. This TCR came from a woman aged 40 to 55 with COVID-19, enrolled during active disease. This chain connects TRBV5-1 to TRBJ2-5; 13 bases are shared with TRBD2. The CDR3 reads CASSLVGLAGAQETQYF. CDR3 nucleotides: TGCGCCAGCAGCTTGGTCGGACTAGCGGGAGCTCAAGAGACCCAGTACTTC.